The 23 T cell receptor beta chains given below trace back to one sample, sequenced in a study of T cell changes during pregnancy in multiple sclerosis. TCRdb keeps only in-frame clones here, not all; method: immunoSEQ multiplex PCR. The table has tens of thousands of clones, approximately 86% seen once; the top ten hold approximately 1.1%. Source: CD4+ T cells from peripheral blood mononuclear cells, taken in the first trimester of pregnancy. All receptors come from a female donor in good health, enrolled as a control in a pregnancy study.

This rearrangement joins TRBV13 to TRBJ2-5, with TRBD1 identical over 7 bases. V lost 5 bases to trimming and J lost 4 bases; unmatched junction nucleotides: 16. This CDR3 is built from 17 residues. The germline V gene has CDR1 PRHDT and CDR2 FYEKMQ (reference sequence). CDR3 nucleotides: TGTGCCAGCAGCGCCCCCAGACAGGGCCCGAGGGGAGAGACCCAGTACTTC. It yields the protein CASSAPRQGPRGETQYF.

This chain joins TRBV11-1 and TRBJ2-1; TRBD2 agrees at 11 bases. The CDR3 covers 19 residues. The germline gives CDR1 SGHAT, CDR2 FQDESV (reference sequence). J was trimmed by 0 bases and V by 5 bases; bases with no gene match: 12. CDR3 in DNA: TGTGCCAGCAGCCCAAGGGCTAGCGGGGGGTTAAGCTCCTACAATGAGCAGTTCTTC. Protein: CASSPRASGGLSSYNEQFF.

This clone is medium-sized within its sample. J is TRBJ2-4 and V is TRBV7-2; 9 nucleotides match TRBD1. Germline CDR1 SGHTA, CDR2 FQGNSA. The CDR3 loop spans 15 amino acids. The V segment lost 5 bases and the J segment 7 bases; nucleotides outside the gene matches: 9. The chain's CDR3 is CASSPGGGQGNIQYF. Written as DNA, the CDR3 is TGTGCCAGCAGCCCAGGGGGGGGACAGGGTAACATTCAGTACTTC.

This rearrangement joins TRBV6-1 to TRBJ2-7; TRBD2 might be the D (6 bases). CDR3 length equals 16 residues. Germline CDR1 reads MNHNS; CDR2 reads SASEGT. V lost 0 bases to trimming and J lost 1 base, with 13 bases between them. The CDR3 bases are TGTGCCAGCAGTGAAGCAGGAGGGGCACTGTCCTACGAGCAGTACTTC. It encodes CASSEAGGALSYEQYF.

The chain carries TRBV19 and TRBJ2-2; possibly TRBD1 for D (5 bases). Germline V gene lookup returns CDR1 LNHDA and CDR2 SQIVND (reference sequence). V was clipped by 2 bases and J by 1 base, with 8 bases between them. This CDR3 has 15 amino acids. The CDR3 spells CASSIRGGNTGELFF. For the CDR3, the DNA is TGTGCCAGTAGTATAAGGGGCGGGAACACCGGGGAGCTGTTTTTT. Filled out from reference TRBV19 and TRBJ2-2, the complete variable domain reads DGGITQSPKYLFRKEGQNVTLSCEQNLNHDAMYWYRQDPGQGLRLIYYSQIVNDFQKGDIAEGYSVSREKKESFPLTVTSAQKNPTAFYLCASSIRGGNTGELFFGEGSRLTVL.

The chain uses TRBV5-1 and TRBJ2-3; no reliable D call. There are 16 residues in the CDR3. Trimming shortened V by 0 bases and J by 0 bases, and 11 bases separated the two germline ends. The germline V gene has CDR1 SGHRS and CDR2 YFSETQ. CDR3 in DNA: TGCGCCAGCAGCTTGGGGGCCAAATCTAGCACAGATACGCAGTATTTT. It specifies CASSLGAKSSTDTQYF.

This clone was recorded only once. The J gene is TRBJ1-1, the V gene TRBV7-2; no clear D. Trimming took 4 bases from V and 1 from J, leaving 7 bases between them. The CDR3 runs to 13 residues. Germline V gives CDR1 SGHTA, CDR2 FQGNSA. The CDR3 bases are TGTGCCAGCAGCTCGCGCCGGAACACTGAAGCTTTCTTT. This encodes CASSSRRNTEAFF.

This clone was seen a few times. This chain joins TRBV25-1 and TRBJ1-2; D not resolved. Per the germline V gene, CDR1 is MGHDK and CDR2 is SYGVNS. V lost 2 bases and J lost 7, with 14 bases in between. The CDR3 runs 14 residues. CDR3 sequence (DNA): TGTGCCAGCAGTGAAAGGACTCCGATTCGTGGCTACACCTTC. It specifies CASSERTPIRGYTF.

This clone turned up a few times. The CDR3 bases are TGCGCCAGCAGCTTGAGCGGAGGACAGGGAGGGTCACCCCTCCACTTT. Its translation: CASSLSGGQGGSPLHF. The rearrangement links TRBV5-1 to TRBJ1-6; the match to TRBD1 covers 8 bases. Germline V gene sequence: CDR1 SGHRS, CDR2 YFSETQ. J was trimmed by 10 bases and V by 1 base; bases with no gene match: 10. The length of the CDR3 is 16 residues.

This sequence joins TRBV19 and TRBJ2-3, with 13 nucleotides matching TRBD2. The CDR3 has 17 amino acids. After removal of 6 bases from V and 1 base from J, the junction contained 7 bases not matched to a gene. Germline CDR1 reads LNHDA; CDR2 reads SQIVND (reference sequence). The CDR3 DNA follows: TGTGCCAGTAGACCATCCGGACTAGCGGGGGGCACAGATACGCAGTATTTT. The encoded protein is CASRPSGLAGGTDTQYF.

The rearrangement joins TRBV10-3 to TRBJ1-1, with 8 bases identical to TRBD1. V gave up 0 bases and J gave up 5 bases; unmatched junction bases: 2. Per the germline V gene, CDR1 is ENHRY and CDR2 is SYGVKD. CDR3 length: 14 amino acids. The CDR3 is CAISESDRVTEAFF. As DNA, the CDR3 is TGTGCCATCAGTGAGTCGGACAGGGTTACTGAAGCTTTCTTT.

The chain has TRBV29-1 and TRBJ2-5; 7 bases fit TRBD1. The CDR3 contains 13 residues. V lost 4 bases, J lost 2 bases, and 4 bases stayed unmatched. Germline V gives CDR1 SQVTM, CDR2 ANQGSEA. The CDR3 loop reads CSVARGLQETQYF. The CDR3, as DNA: TGCAGCGTTGCTAGGGGGCTGCAAGAGACCCAGTACTTC.

The CDR3 DNA follows: TGCAGCGTTGGGGCAGGGGCCCCTTACGAGCAGTACTTC. Residues: CSVGAGAPYEQYF. The gene calls are TRBV29-1 and TRBJ2-7; tentative D call: TRBD1 (6 bases). In germline, CDR1 is SQVTM, CDR2 ANQGSEA. The CDR3 has 13 amino acids. Between the trimmed V and J ends, which lost 4 bases and 4 bases, there was a span of 14 bases.

The V gene is TRBV9, the J gene TRBJ2-1; 13 bases agree with TRBD2. The CDR3 runs 16 residues. Losses at the gene ends were 2 bases for V and 7 bases for J; bases not matched to a gene: 6. Germline V gene data show CDR1 as SGDLS and CDR2 as YYNGEE. This CDR3 reads CASSVGLAGVENEQFF. In DNA, the CDR3 is TGTGCCAGCAGCGTCGGACTAGCGGGAGTGGAAAATGAGCAGTTCTTC.

The chain recombines TRBV11-2 with TRBJ2-5; 10 nucleotides agree with TRBD2. Germline values: CDR1 SGHAT, CDR2 FQNNGV. The CDR3 runs 16 residues. V was pared by 1 base and J by 2 bases, with 4 bases of the junction left unmatched. CDR3 nucleotides: TGTGCCAGCAGCTTAGGGGCTAGCGGGAGACAAGAGACCCAGTACTTC. Its translation is CASSLGASGRQETQYF.

This rearrangement joins TRBV6-6 to TRBJ2-7; tentatively, D is TRBD1 (6 bases). The germline CDR1 and CDR2 sequences are MNHNY and SVGAGI (reference sequence). The V and J ends lost 4 bases and 12 bases respectively, with 22 bases between them. The CDR3 sequence is 14 residues long. CDR3 loop: CASSSSPGTRLLYF. As DNA, the CDR3 is TGTGCCAGCAGTTCCTCACCCGGGACACGTTTGCTGTACTTC.

Comment on this clone: An end of the junction does not agree with germline; a read error may underlie this. The chain recombines TRBV27 with TRBJ1-1; 9 nucleotides agree with TRBD1. The CDR3 loop spans 16 amino acids. Germline V gene sequence: CDR1 MNHEY, CDR2 SMNVEV (reference sequence). In DNA form, the CDR3 reads TGTGCCAGCAGTCAAGGGACAGGGCATTTGAAGACTGAAGCTTTCTTT. Translating it yields CASSQGTGHLKTEAFF.

The rearrangement links TRBV7-3 to TRBJ2-3; 11 positions agree with TRBD2. The CDR3 covers 15 residues. Trimming took 6 bases from V and 2 from J; bases not matched to a gene: 4. Looked up from germline, CDR1 is SGHTA and CDR2 is FQGTGA. The CDR3 DNA is TGTGCCAGCAGTTTTAGCGGGAGGGCCACAGATACGCAGTATTTT. This gives the protein CASSFSGRATDTQYF. Using reference TRBV7-3 and TRBJ2-3 for the parts outside the CDR3, the full variable domain is GAGVSQTPSNKVTEKGKYVELRCDPISGHTALYWYRQSLGQGPEFLIYFQGTGAADDSGLPNDRFFAVRPEGSVSTLKIQRTERGDSAVYLCASSFSGRATDTQYFGPGTRLTVL.

This CDR3 reads CATANKGQGQNYGYTF. The CDR3 region has the DNA TGTGCCACCGCCAATAAGGGACAGGGCCAAAACTATGGCTACACCTTC. The V call is TRBV15, the J call TRBJ1-2; 9 positions match TRBD1. Trimming cost V 8 bases and J 2 bases; bases outside gene matches: 12. The CDR3 runs 16 residues. Germline CDR1 LNHNV, CDR2 YYDKDF (reference sequence).

V usage is TRBV10-3 and J usage is TRBJ1-2; 7 nucleotides match TRBD1. In germline, CDR1 is ENHRY, CDR2 SYGVKD. The CDR3 has 14 residues. Trimming removed 4 bases from V and 4 bases from J; junction bases left unmatched: 6. CDR3 sequence (DNA): TGTGCCATCAGTGTAAGGGGGCCTTCCTATGGCTACACCTTC. This translates into CAISVRGPSYGYTF.

This chain links TRBV29-1 with TRBJ1-1, with D unresolved. The V gene's germline CDR1 is SQVTM and CDR2 ANQGSEA. The CDR3 extends over 10 amino acids. The V end was cut by 5 bases, the J end by 1 base, with 2 bases between. The CDR3 spells CSVRNTEAFF. Written as DNA, the CDR3 is TGCAGCGTTCGGAACACTGAAGCTTTCTTT.

J is TRBJ2-7 and V is TRBV7-2, with a possible D match to TRBD2 (5 bases). Trimming removed 0 bases from V and 7 bases from J, with 10 bases in between. CDR3 length equals 13 residues. Per germline, CDR1 SGHTA and CDR2 FQGNSA. This chain's CDR3 is CASSLATTGEQYF. In DNA, the CDR3 is TGTGCCAGCAGCTTAGCGACGACGGGGGAGCAGTACTTC.

The chain employs TRBV6-1 and TRBJ2-5, with 7 positions matching TRBD2. CDR1 is MNHNS, CDR2 SASEGT, per germline. The CDR3 totals 16 residues. V shed 3 bases, J shed 1 base, and the junction held 8 bases outside the gene matches. Here the CDR3 DNA reads TGTGCCAGCAGTGATTTCGGGGGAGGGAGCCAAGAGACCCAGTACTTC. It translates to CASSDFGGGSQETQYF.